The T cell receptor (beta chain) under discussion was sequenced for a study of technical replicates of blood from several donors. Generated by immunoSEQ multiplex PCR, the TCRdb table keeps only in-frame clones and is missing some. Of 60,000 to 75,000 clones listed, under 98% are singletons. This clone was recorded once. The receptor's source is a human donor in good health. The sample comprised T cells isolated from PBMCs.

The DNA of the CDR3 is TGTGCCAGCAGGATGACAGGTGACTCCTACGAGCAGTACTTC. As protein: CASRMTGDSYEQYF. This chain uses TRBV18 with TRBJ2-7, with a tentative D call TRBD1 (6 bases). CDR1 KGHSH and CDR2 LQKENI come from the germline V gene. V was trimmed by 8 bases and J by 0 bases, leaving 14 bases between them. The CDR3 consists of 14 residues.